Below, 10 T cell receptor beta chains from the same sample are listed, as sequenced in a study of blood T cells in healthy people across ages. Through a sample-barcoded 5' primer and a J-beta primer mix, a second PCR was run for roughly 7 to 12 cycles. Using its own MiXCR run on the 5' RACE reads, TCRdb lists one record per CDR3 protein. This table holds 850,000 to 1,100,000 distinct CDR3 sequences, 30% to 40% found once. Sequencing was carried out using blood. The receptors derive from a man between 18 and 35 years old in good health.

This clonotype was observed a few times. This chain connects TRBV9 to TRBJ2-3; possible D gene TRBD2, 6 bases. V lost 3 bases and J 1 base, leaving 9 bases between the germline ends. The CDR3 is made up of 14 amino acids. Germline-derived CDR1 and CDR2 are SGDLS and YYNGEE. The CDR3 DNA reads TGTGCCAGCAGCGGGACTACCGGCACAGATACGCAGTATTTT. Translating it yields CASSGTTGTDTQYF.

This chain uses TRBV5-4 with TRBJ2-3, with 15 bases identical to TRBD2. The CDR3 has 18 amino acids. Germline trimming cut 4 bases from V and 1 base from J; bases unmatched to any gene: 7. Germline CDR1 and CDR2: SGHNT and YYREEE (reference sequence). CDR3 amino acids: CASSLGLAGGGRTDTQYF. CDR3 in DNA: TGTGCCAGCAGCCTGGGACTAGCGGGGGGCGGGCGCACAGATACGCAGTATTTT.

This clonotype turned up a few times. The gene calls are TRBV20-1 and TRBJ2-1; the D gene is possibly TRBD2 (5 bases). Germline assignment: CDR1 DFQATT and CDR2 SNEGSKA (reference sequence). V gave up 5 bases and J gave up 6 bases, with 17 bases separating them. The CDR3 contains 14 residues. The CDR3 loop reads CSALRRGFANEQFF. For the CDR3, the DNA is TGCAGTGCTCTGCGGAGAGGGTTTGCCAATGAGCAGTTCTTC.

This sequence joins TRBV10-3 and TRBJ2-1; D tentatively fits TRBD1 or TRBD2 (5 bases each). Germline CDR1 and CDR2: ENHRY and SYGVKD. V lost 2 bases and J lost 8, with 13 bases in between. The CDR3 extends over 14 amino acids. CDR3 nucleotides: TGTGCCATCAGTGAGGTTTTGGGGGTGTATGAGCAGTTCTTC. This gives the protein CAISEVLGVYEQFF.

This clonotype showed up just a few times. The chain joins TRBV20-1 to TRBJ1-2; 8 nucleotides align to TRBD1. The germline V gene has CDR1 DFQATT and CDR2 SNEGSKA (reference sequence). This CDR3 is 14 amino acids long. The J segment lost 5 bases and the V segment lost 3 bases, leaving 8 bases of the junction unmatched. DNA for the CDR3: TGCAGTGCTAGTGGGGACAGGTGGAGGTATGGCTACACCTTC. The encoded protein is CSASGDRWRYGYTF.

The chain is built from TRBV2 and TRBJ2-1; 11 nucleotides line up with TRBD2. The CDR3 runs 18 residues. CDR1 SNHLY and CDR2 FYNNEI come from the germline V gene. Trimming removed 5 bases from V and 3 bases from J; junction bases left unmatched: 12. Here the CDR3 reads CASSKTSGTGGYYNEQFF. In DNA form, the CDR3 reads TGTGCCAGCAGTAAGACTAGCGGGACTGGTGGTTACTACAATGAGCAGTTCTTC.

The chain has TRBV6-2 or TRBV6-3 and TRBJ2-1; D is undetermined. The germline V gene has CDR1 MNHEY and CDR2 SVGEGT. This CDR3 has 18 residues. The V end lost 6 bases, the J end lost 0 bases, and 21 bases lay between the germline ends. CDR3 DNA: TGTGCCAGCAGCTCAACGTCTCCCTTCCTGAGCTCCTACAATGAGCAGTTCTTC. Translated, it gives CASSSTSPFLSSYNEQFF.

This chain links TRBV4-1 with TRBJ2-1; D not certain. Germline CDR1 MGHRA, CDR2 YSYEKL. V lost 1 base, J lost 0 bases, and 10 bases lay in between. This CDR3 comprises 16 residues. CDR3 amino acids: CASSQVVRNSYNEQFF. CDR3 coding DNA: TGCGCCAGCAGCCAAGTTGTCAGAAACTCCTACAATGAGCAGTTCTTC.

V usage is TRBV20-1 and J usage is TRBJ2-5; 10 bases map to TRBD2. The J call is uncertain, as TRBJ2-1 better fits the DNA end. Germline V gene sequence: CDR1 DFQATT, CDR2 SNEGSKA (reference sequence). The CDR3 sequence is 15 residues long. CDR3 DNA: TGCAGTGCGCGGCCTAGCGGGAGTATCCAAGAGACCCAGTTCTTC. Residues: CSARPSGSIQETQFF.

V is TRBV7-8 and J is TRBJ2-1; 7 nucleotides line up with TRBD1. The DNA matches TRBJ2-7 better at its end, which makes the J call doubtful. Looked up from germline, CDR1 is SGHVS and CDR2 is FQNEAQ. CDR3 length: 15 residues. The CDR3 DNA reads TGTGCCAGCAGCTTTGACAGGGCCTCCTACAATGAGCAGTACTTC. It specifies CASSFDRASYNEQYF.